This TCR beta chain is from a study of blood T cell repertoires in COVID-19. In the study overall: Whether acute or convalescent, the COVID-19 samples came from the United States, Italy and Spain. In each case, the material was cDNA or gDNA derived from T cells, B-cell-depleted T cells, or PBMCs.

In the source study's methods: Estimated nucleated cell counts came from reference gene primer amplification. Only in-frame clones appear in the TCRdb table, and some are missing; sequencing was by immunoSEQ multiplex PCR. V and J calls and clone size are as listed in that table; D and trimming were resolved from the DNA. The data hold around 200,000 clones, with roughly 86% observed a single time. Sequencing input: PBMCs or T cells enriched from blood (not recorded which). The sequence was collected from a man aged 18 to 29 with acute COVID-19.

CDR3 sequence reads: CASRSGSGANVLTF. CDR3 coding DNA: TGTGCCAGCAGATCAGGGTCTGGGGCCAACGTCCTGACTTTC. V gene TRBV28 combines with J gene TRBJ2-6; perhaps TRBD1 as D (5 bases). The V end lost 6 bases, the J end lost 1 base, and 7 bases lay between the germline ends. There are 14 residues in the CDR3. Germline V lookup: CDR1 MDHEN, CDR2 SYDVKM.